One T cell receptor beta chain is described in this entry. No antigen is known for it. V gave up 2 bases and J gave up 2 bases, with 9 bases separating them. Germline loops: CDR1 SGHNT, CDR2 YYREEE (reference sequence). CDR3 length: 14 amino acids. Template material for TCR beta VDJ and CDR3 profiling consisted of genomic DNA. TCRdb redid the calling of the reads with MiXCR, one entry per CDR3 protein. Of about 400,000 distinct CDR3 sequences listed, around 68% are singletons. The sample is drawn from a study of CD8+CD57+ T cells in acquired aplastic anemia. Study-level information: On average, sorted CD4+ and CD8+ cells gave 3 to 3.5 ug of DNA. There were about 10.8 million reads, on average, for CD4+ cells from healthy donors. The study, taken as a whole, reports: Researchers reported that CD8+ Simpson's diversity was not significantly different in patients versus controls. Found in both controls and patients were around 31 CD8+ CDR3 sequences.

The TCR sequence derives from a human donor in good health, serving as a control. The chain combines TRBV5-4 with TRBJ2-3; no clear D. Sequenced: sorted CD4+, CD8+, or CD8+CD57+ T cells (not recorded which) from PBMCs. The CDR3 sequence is CASSFSTLTDTQYF. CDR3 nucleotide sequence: TGTGCCAGCAGCTTCAGTACCCTCACAGATACGCAGTATTTT.